Here is one T cell receptor beta chain with its context. The data are from a study of PD-L1 blockade in urothelial cancer. V was cut by 10 bases and J by 8 bases, with 14 bases left in between. CDR3 length equals 11 residues. CDR1 KGHSH and CDR2 LQKENI come from the germline V gene. TCRdb's copy holds only in-frame clones and misses some; the assay was immunoSEQ multiplex PCR. The table lists 80,000 to 100,000 clones, 82% of them singletons. The chain carries TRBV18 and TRBJ1-2; possibly TRBD1 for D (6 bases). The sequences come from PBMCs, collected around atezolizumab (anti-PD-L1) treatment. The receptor's source is a man in his 70s with urothelial cancer. The CDR3 DNA reads as TGTGCCATCCTGGGGGCCCTAGGCTACACCTTC. Translation gives CAILGALGYTF.